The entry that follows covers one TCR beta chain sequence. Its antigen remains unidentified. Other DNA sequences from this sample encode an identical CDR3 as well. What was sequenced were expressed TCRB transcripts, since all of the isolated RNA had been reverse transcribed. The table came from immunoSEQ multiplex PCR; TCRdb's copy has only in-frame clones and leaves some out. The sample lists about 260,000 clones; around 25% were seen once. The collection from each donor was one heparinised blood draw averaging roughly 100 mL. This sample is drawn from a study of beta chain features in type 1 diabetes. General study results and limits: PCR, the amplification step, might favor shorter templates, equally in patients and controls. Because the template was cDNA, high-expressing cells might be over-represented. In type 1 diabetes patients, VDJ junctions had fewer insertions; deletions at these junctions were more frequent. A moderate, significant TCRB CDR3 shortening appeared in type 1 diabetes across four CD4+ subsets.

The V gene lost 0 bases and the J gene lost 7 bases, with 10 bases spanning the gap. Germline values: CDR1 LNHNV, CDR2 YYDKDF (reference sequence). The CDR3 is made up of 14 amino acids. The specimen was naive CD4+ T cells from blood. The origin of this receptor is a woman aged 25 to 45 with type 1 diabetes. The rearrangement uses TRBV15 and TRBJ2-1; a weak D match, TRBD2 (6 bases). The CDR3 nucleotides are TGTGCCACCAGCAGAGATAGAGGAGGGAATGAGCAGTTCTTC. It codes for CATSRDRGGNEQFF.